This passage covers 22 T cell receptor beta chains from one sample sequenced in a study of T cells in Graves' hyperthyroidism and ophthalmopathy. TCR beta CDR3 sequences were amplified from RNA transcripts. The HTBI primer set was used in a first-round RT-PCR of the TCR CDR3. TCRdb re-analysed the multiplex PCR reads in MiXCR, keeping a single row per CDR3 protein. The profile shows hundreds of thousands of distinct CDR3 sequences, just under 20% of them singletons. The sequenced sample consisted of blood. Receptors were obtained from a man between 35 and 55 years old with Graves' ophthalmopathy.

This clonotype was detected a few times. This chain uses TRBV30 with TRBJ1-1, with D uncertain. The CDR3 contains 14 residues. CDR1 GTSNPN and CDR2 SVGIG come from the germline V gene (reference sequence). V was cut by 0 bases and J by 5 bases, with 13 bases left in between. CDR3 sequence reads: CAWSVRAEGTEAFF. Written as DNA, the CDR3 is TGTGCCTGGAGTGTACGAGCCGAAGGGACTGAAGCTTTCTTT.

The chain carries TRBV7-6 and TRBJ2-2, with TRBD2 identical over 8 bases. J lost 3 bases, V lost 3 bases, and 3 bases had no gene match. Germline V lookup: CDR1 SGHVS, CDR2 FNYEAQ. CDR3 length: 15 amino acids. The DNA for the CDR3 is TGTGCCAGCAGCTTGAGCGGGGGAGACACCGGGGAGCTGTTTTTT. Protein sequence: CASSLSGGDTGELFF.

This clonotype has just a few counts. This rearrangement joins TRBV20-1 to TRBJ1-5; the match to TRBD1 covers 12 bases. Trimming took 5 bases from V and 4 from J; bases not matched to a gene: 15. The CDR3 extends over 18 amino acids. Germline lookup yields CDR1 DFQATT and CDR2 SNEGSKA (reference sequence). The DNA of the CDR3 is TGCAGTGCTGTCATAACCGCGGGACAGGGGGCACTAAATCAGCCCCAGCATTTT. This sequence encodes CSAVITAGQGALNQPQHF.

With respect to this clonotype: An end of the junction does not agree with germline; a read error may underlie this. The chain links TRBV11-2 to TRBJ2-3; the D gene is possibly TRBD1 (5 bases). The germline V gene has CDR1 SGHAT and CDR2 FQNNGV. The CDR3 extends over 14 amino acids. This chain's CDR3 is CASSPPHRIDTQYF. The CDR3 coding sequence is TGCGCCAGCAGCCCACCCCACAGGATAGATACGCAGTATTTT.

A few counts support this clonotype. This rearrangement joins TRBV11-2 to TRBJ2-3; possibly TRBD1 for D (5 bases). The CDR3 consists of 18 residues. The germline V gene has CDR1 SGHAT and CDR2 FQNNGV. V dropped 2 bases and J dropped 2 bases, with 20 bases sitting between them. CDR3 in amino acids: CASSLKLRGRVFTDTQYF. The CDR3 bases are TGTGCCAGCAGCTTAAAACTCCGAGGCAGGGTGTTCACAGATACGCAGTATTTT.

This clonotype came up a few times. The chain has TRBV30 and TRBJ1-1; D gene uncertain. The germline V and J ends were trimmed by 2 bases and 2 bases, with 6 bases remaining between them. CDR3 length: 12 amino acids. Germline V gives CDR1 GTSNPN, CDR2 SVGIG (reference sequence). DNA for the CDR3: TGTGCCTGGAGTCGTATAAACACTGAAGCTTTCTTT. This sequence encodes CAWSRINTEAFF.

This clonotype was seen more than once but under ten times. The V gene is TRBV7-6, the J gene TRBJ1-1; a weak D match, TRBD1 (5 bases). The CDR3 consists of 13 residues. Germline CDR1 SGHVS, CDR2 FNYEAQ. Trimming left V 4 bases short and J 1 base short, with 7 bases between. The CDR3 loop is CASSYGQNTEAFF. The CDR3, as DNA: TGTGCCAGCAGCTATGGACAGAACACTGAAGCTTTCTTT.

V is TRBV7-2 and J is TRBJ2-7; perhaps D is TRBD1 or TRBD2 (5 bases each). The germline CDR1 and CDR2 sequences are SGHTA and FQGNSA. V was shortened by 5 bases and J by 7 bases, with 18 bases between the two germline ends. This CDR3 region has 14 residues. The CDR3 sequence is CASSPGASRREQYF. The CDR3 coding sequence is TGTGCCAGCAGCCCTGGGGCGTCTAGGAGGGAGCAGTACTTC.

The chain has TRBV20-1 and TRBJ1-4; D ambiguous. The CDR3 has 10 residues. Per the germline V gene, CDR1 is DFQATT and CDR2 is SNEGSKA (reference sequence). V lost 6 bases and J 8 bases, leaving 7 bases between the germline ends. DNA for the CDR3: TGCAGTGCCAGAAGAGAAAAACTGTTTTTT. Protein: CSARREKLFF.

This clonotype has a count of ten or more. The chain carries TRBV3-1 and TRBJ1-2, with D possibly TRBD1 on 6 matching bases. Germline CDR1 and CDR2: LGHDT and YNNKEL (reference sequence). V lost 0 bases and J 5 bases, leaving 13 bases between the germline ends. This CDR3 has 15 residues. CDR3 DNA sequence: TGTGCCAGCAGCCAAGATCTTTGGGGACAATATGGCTACACCTTC. This codes for CASSQDLWGQYGYTF.

The V call is TRBV18, the J call TRBJ2-5, with D perhaps assigned TRBD1 or TRBD2 (6 bases each). CDR1 and CDR2 (germline): KGHSH, LQKENI. The V end was cut by 3 bases, the J end by 5 bases, with 13 bases between. The CDR3 spans 14 residues. In DNA, the CDR3 is TGTGCCAGCTCACCTGTGGGGGGCCTGGAGACCCAGTACTTC. Its protein is CASSPVGGLETQYF.

V gene TRBV4-1 combines with J gene TRBJ1-4; 7 bases match TRBD1. V trimming: 1 base; J trimming: 7 bases; junction bases outside the gene matches: 3. The germline V gene has CDR1 MGHRA and CDR2 YSYEKL. CDR3 length equals 14 residues. The CDR3 protein is CASSQARGPEKLFF. CDR3 nucleotide sequence: TGCGCCAGCAGCCAAGCTAGGGGGCCTGAAAAACTGTTTTTT.

V is TRBV6-9 and J is TRBJ2-5, with unresolved D. Trimming took 3 bases from V and 5 from J, leaving 4 bases between them. There are 11 residues in the CDR3. Germline V CDR1 and CDR2: MNHGY, SVAAGI. The DNA of the CDR3 is TGTGCCAGCAGTTACACGGAGACCCAGTACTTC. This codes for CASSYTETQYF.

Ten or more counts support this clonotype. J is TRBJ2-7 and V is TRBV11-2; 7 nucleotides agree with TRBD1. The junction had 6 bases not matched to a gene; V was cut back by 5 bases and J by 5 bases. The germline V gene has CDR1 SGHAT and CDR2 FQNNGV. The CDR3 totals 13 residues. The CDR3 loop reads CASSIQGGHEQYF. CDR3 DNA: TGTGCCAGCAGCATTCAAGGGGGCCACGAGCAGTACTTC.

This clonotype was recorded at least ten times. The chain links TRBV6-2 or TRBV6-3 to TRBJ1-6, with 9 bases aligning to TRBD1. This CDR3 comprises 16 residues. The V segment lost 5 bases and the J segment 8 bases; nucleotides outside the gene matches: 10. Germline V lookup: CDR1 MNHEY, CDR2 SVGEGT. Here the CDR3 reads CASSDYPGQGDSPLHF. The CDR3 DNA reads TGTGCCAGCAGTGACTATCCGGGACAGGGTGATTCACCCCTCCACTTT.

The V and J genes are TRBV7-8 and TRBJ2-7; the D is unclear. The CDR3 has 13 amino acids. Germline lookup yields CDR1 SGHVS and CDR2 FQNEAQ. V was pared by 2 bases and J by 0 bases, with 5 bases between. The CDR3 coding sequence is TGTGCCAGCAGCTTATGGTCCTCCTACGAGCAGTACTTC. As protein: CASSLWSSYEQYF.

This clonotype came up many times. The chain has TRBV7-6 and TRBJ2-1; 11 nucleotides agree with TRBD2. The CDR3 is 12 amino acids. Germline CDR1 SGHVS, CDR2 FNYEAQ. V lost 7 bases, J lost 9 bases, and 2 bases stayed unmatched. Written as DNA, the CDR3 is TGTGCCAGCACTAGCGGGAGGAGTGAGCAGTTCTTC. As protein: CASTSGRSEQFF.

This rearrangement joins TRBV20-1 to TRBJ2-2; TRBD2 might be the D (5 bases). V dropped 3 bases and J dropped 4 bases, with 12 bases sitting between them. The CDR3 spans 14 residues. Germline CDR1 DFQATT, CDR2 SNEGSKA (reference sequence). The CDR3 nucleotides are TGCAGTGCTAGGGCGGGCCGTGGCACCGGGGAGCTGTTTTTT. It yields the protein CSARAGRGTGELFF.

The chain carries TRBV6-5 and TRBJ2-5; a possible D gene is TRBD2 (6 bases). The CDR3 spans 16 residues. V dropped 4 bases and J dropped 0 bases, with 15 bases sitting between them. Germline V gene data show CDR1 as MNHEY and CDR2 as SVGAGI. The CDR3 here is CASSSSPSGHQETQYF. As DNA, the CDR3 is TGTGCCAGCAGTTCATCCCCAAGCGGGCACCAAGAGACCCAGTACTTC.

With respect to this clonotype: A clone one base away is much larger, so this may be a read error. This chain uses TRBV7-2 with TRBJ2-3, with a tentative D call TRBD2 (6 bases). This CDR3 is built from 15 residues. V dropped 7 bases and J dropped 8 bases, with 22 bases sitting between them. From germline, CDR1 is SGHTA and CDR2 FQGNSA. CDR3 DNA sequence: TGTGCCAGCACTGAGGACTACACCGGGACTGGTACGCAGTATTTT. Translated, it gives CASTEDYTGTGTQYF.

The CDR3 here is CASSPSTTGGRGYTF. The CDR3 bases are TGTGCCAGCTCACCTTCCACAACAGGGGGCCGCGGCTACACCTTC. The chain couples TRBV18 to TRBJ1-2; 9 bases are a match to TRBD1. Germline values: CDR1 KGHSH, CDR2 LQKENI. V shed 3 bases, J shed 8 bases, and the junction held 10 bases outside the gene matches. The CDR3 sequence is 15 residues long.

This clonotype appeared a few times. The chain joins TRBV20-1 to TRBJ2-5, with 10 bases fitting TRBD2. J was trimmed by 4 bases and V by 4 bases; bases with no gene match: 3. Per germline, CDR1 DFQATT and CDR2 SNEGSKA (reference sequence). The CDR3 extends over 13 amino acids. In DNA form, the CDR3 reads TGCAGTGCTAATCCTAGCGGGAGAGAGACCCAGTACTTC. It is translated as CSANPSGRETQYF.